This entry lists 21 T cell receptor beta chains sequenced from one sample in a study of cytomegalovirus exposure and HLA in healthy donors. The PCR had 60 Vbeta and 13 Jbeta primers. Assay: immunoSEQ multiplex PCR; the TCRdb copy retains only in-frame clones and omits some. The sample has about 82,000 clones, roughly 80% seen once. Sequencing used PBMCs. Receptor source: a man aged 50-60 years in good health and CMV-seronegative.

The chain links TRBV6-5 to TRBJ1-2, with 8 bases aligning to TRBD1. After removal of 7 bases from V and 5 bases from J, the junction contained 9 bases not matched to a gene. Germline loops: CDR1 MNHEY, CDR2 SVGAGI. The CDR3 is 14 residues long. CDR3 in DNA: TGTGCCAGCACCCGGACAGGGTTCCGGTATGGCTACACCTTC. Its protein is CASTRTGFRYGYTF.

The table lists this clone with a few counts. The rearrangement uses TRBV30 and TRBJ1-2; the match to TRBD1 covers 9 bases. Germline V gives CDR1 GTSNPN, CDR2 SVGIG (reference sequence). V dropped 0 bases and J dropped 6; count of bases not matched to a gene: 14. CDR3 size: 17 residues. In DNA form, the CDR3 reads TGTGCCTGGAGTGTACTTTTTATGGACAGGGGACAGGATGGCTACACCTTC. Residues: CAWSVLFMDRGQDGYTF.

V and J are TRBV29-1 and TRBJ1-1; D is undetermined. Trimming removed 3 bases at V and 10 bases at J, with 6 bases between. Germline values: CDR1 SQVTM, CDR2 ANQGSEA. The CDR3 has 9 amino acids. The CDR3 bases are TGCAGCGTTGACTCTGTAGCTTTCTTT. Its translation is CSVDSVAFF.

This sequence joins TRBV5-1 and TRBJ1-1; a weak D match, TRBD1 (5 bases). The germline CDR1 and CDR2 sequences are SGHRS and YFSETQ. The V end lost 4 bases, the J end lost 0 bases, and 7 bases lay between the germline ends. There are 13 residues in the CDR3. The CDR3 DNA is TGCGCCAGCAGCGTCAGGGTGAACACTGAAGCTTTCTTT. Amino acid sequence: CASSVRVNTEAFF. Complete variable domain (other parts from reference TRBV5-1 and TRBJ1-1): KAGVTQTPRYLIKTRGQQVTLSCSPISGHRSVSWYQQTPGQGLQFLFEYFSETQRNKGNFPGRFSGRQFSNSRSEMNVSTLELGDSALYLCASSVRVNTEAFFGQGTRLTVV.

V and J are TRBV5-4 and TRBJ2-5; D may be TRBD1 (6 bases). The CDR3 is made up of 15 amino acids. Germline CDR1 and CDR2: SGHNT and YYREEE (reference sequence). V shed 4 bases and J shed 2 bases, with 15 bases lying between them. The CDR3 bases are TGTGCCAGCAGCAAGGACAGTAACTTTCAAGAGACCCAGTACTTC. It yields the protein CASSKDSNFQETQYF.

The chain carries TRBV19 and TRBJ2-1; 9 bases are shared with TRBD1. Germline V CDR1 and CDR2: LNHDA, SQIVND (reference sequence). V trimming: 3 bases; J trimming: 6 bases; junction bases outside the gene matches: 0. This CDR3 has 13 amino acids. CDR3 sequence reads: CASSMGQGNEQFF. The CDR3 nucleotides are TGTGCCAGTAGTATGGGACAGGGCAATGAGCAGTTCTTC.

The rearrangement links TRBV5-1 to TRBJ2-5, with 8 bases aligning to TRBD1. The J call may not be correct, given that the DNA end is closer to TRBJ2-7. The CDR3 has 13 amino acids. Germline values: CDR1 SGHRS, CDR2 YFSETQ. The CDR3 region has the DNA TGCGCCAGCAGACAGGGGGGATCCTACGAGCAGTACTTC. Residues: CASRQGGSYEQYF.

V gene TRBV5-1 combines with J gene TRBJ2-7, with unresolved D. Trimming took 2 bases from V and 1 from J, leaving 10 bases between them. The CDR3 has 14 residues. Germline lookup yields CDR1 SGHRS and CDR2 YFSETQ. The CDR3 loop is CASSLGSGSYEQYF. The CDR3, as DNA: TGCGCCAGCAGCTTAGGATCCGGGTCCTACGAGCAGTACTTC.

This clone was observed a handful of times. This chain links TRBV5-4 with TRBJ1-2, with unresolved D. V lost 4 bases, J lost 0 bases, and 4 bases lay in between. This CDR3 spans 12 amino acids. Germline CDR1 SGHNT, CDR2 YYREEE (reference sequence). CDR3 coding DNA: TGTGCCAGCAGCGGAGCTAACTATGGCTACACCTTC. It codes for CASSGANYGYTF. Combining the CDR3 with reference TRBV5-4 and TRBJ1-2 gives the whole variable domain ETGVTQSPTHLIKTRGQQVTLRCSSQSGHNTVSWYQQALGQGPQFIFQYYREEENGRGNFPPRFSGLQFPNYSSELNVNALELDDSALYLCASSGANYGYTFGSGTRLTVV.

This clone was seen once. This CDR3 is CASSTGDRGSYEQYF. CDR3 nucleotides: TGTGCCAGCAGCACAGGGGACAGGGGTTCCTACGAGCAGTACTTC. This chain links TRBV6-6 with TRBJ2-7; 10 bases match TRBD1. Trimming cost V 6 bases and J 1 base; bases outside gene matches: 6. Germline V gives CDR1 MNHNY, CDR2 SVGAGI (reference sequence). This CDR3 has 15 amino acids.

The V and J genes are TRBV29-1 and TRBJ2-1; TRBD1 matches 10 bases. Germline V gene lookup returns CDR1 SQVTM and CDR2 ANQGSEA. The CDR3 contains 13 residues. Unmatched junction bases numbered 11, after V lost 8 bases and J lost 10 bases. CDR3: CSTRQGADREQFF. The CDR3 DNA sequence: TGCAGCACCAGACAGGGGGCGGACCGAGAGCAGTTCTTC.

The rearrangement uses TRBV2 and TRBJ1-2, with D possibly matching TRBD1 (5 bases). Germline V gene lookup returns CDR1 SNHLY and CDR2 FYNNEI. The germline V and J ends were trimmed by 6 bases and 7 bases, with 24 bases remaining between them. The CDR3 spans 16 residues. The CDR3 protein is CASRGGPRPFESGYTF. As DNA, the CDR3 is TGTGCCAGCAGGGGGGGACCGCGGCCTTTTGAGAGTGGCTACACCTTC. Full variable domain (outside the CDR3, taken from reference TRBV2 and TRBJ1-2): EPEVTQTPSHQVTQMGQEVILRCVPISNHLYFYWYRQILGQKVEFLVSFYNNEISEKSEIFDDQFSVERPDGSNFTLKIRSTKLEDSAMYFCASRGGPRPFESGYTFGSGTRLTVV.

The CDR3 reads CASSPRQGVYEQYF. As DNA, the CDR3 is TGTGCCAGCTCACCGAGACAGGGGGTCTACGAGCAGTACTTC. The chain employs TRBV18 and TRBJ2-7; TRBD1 matches 9 bases. This CDR3 has 14 residues. CDR1 is KGHSH, CDR2 LQKENI, per germline. The V gene end was trimmed by 3 bases and the J gene end by 3 bases; junction bases not matched to a gene: 3.

This clone was seen more than once but under ten times. J is TRBJ1-1 and V is TRBV19; TRBD1 agrees at 7 bases. V lost 10 bases, J lost 3 bases, and 8 bases stayed unmatched. In germline, CDR1 is LNHDA, CDR2 SQIVND (reference sequence). The CDR3 has 13 amino acids. CDR3: CATRDSSYTEAFF. The DNA of the CDR3 is TGTGCCACCAGGGACAGCTCGTACACTGAAGCTTTCTTT.

J is TRBJ2-1 and V is TRBV6-5, with TRBD2 identical over 11 bases. J lost 4 bases, V lost 6 bases, and 5 bases had no gene match. Germline values: CDR1 MNHEY, CDR2 SVGAGI. The CDR3 totals 15 residues. Here the CDR3 reads CASRLAGGPYNEQFF. CDR3 nucleotides: TGTGCCAGCAGATTAGCGGGGGGGCCGTACAATGAGCAGTTCTTC.

This clone was recorded once. The rearrangement joins TRBV29-1 to TRBJ1-4; D is possibly TRBD1 (5 bases). The CDR3 loop spans 13 amino acids. The V gene's germline CDR1 is SQVTM and CDR2 ANQGSEA. CDR3 DNA sequence: TGCACCTGTAGGGGTGGCGATAATGAAAAACTGTTTTTT. As protein: CTCRGGDNEKLFF. Full variable domain (rest looked up from reference TRBV29-1 and TRBJ1-4): SAVISQKPSRDICQRGTSLTIQCQVDSQVTMMFWYRQQPGQSLTLIATANQGSEATYESGFVIDKFPISRPNLTFSTLTVSNMSPEDSSIYLCTCRGGDNEKLFFGSGTQLSVL.

The rearrangement links TRBV7-2 to TRBJ2-3, with D tentatively TRBD1 (8 bases). The CDR3 has 17 residues. V shed 5 bases and J shed 2 bases, with 20 bases lying between them. Germline V gene sequence: CDR1 SGHTA, CDR2 FQGNSA. The CDR3 region is CASSPLRGRGFTDTQYF. The CDR3 DNA reads TGTGCCAGCAGCCCCCTCAGGGGGCGGGGGTTCACAGATACGCAGTATTTT.

This clone was detected only a few times. The chain joins TRBV14 to TRBJ2-3; 8 bases are a match to TRBD2. From germline, CDR1 is SGHDN and CDR2 FVKESK. Germline trimming cut 3 bases from V and 8 bases from J; bases unmatched to any gene: 13. The CDR3 is made up of 16 amino acids. The CDR3 reads CASSHRTGGPRGTQYF. CDR3 coding DNA: TGTGCCAGCAGCCACCGAACGGGGGGGCCTCGGGGTACGCAGTATTTT.

V usage is TRBV10-3 and J usage is TRBJ2-2; 8 positions agree with TRBD1. Germline CDR1 ENHRY, CDR2 SYGVKD. This CDR3 is 14 amino acids long. Trimming at V came to 4 bases and at J to 7 bases, leaving 5 bases not matched to a gene. The CDR3 nucleotides are TGTGCCATCAGTGGACAGGGGCAGGGCGGGGAGCTGTTTTTT. Its protein is CAISGQGQGGELFF.

This chain connects TRBV9 to TRBJ2-1; D may be TRBD1 (5 bases). This CDR3 has 15 residues. V was shortened by 7 bases and J by 0 bases, with 14 bases between the two germline ends. CDR1 is SGDLS, CDR2 YYNGEE, per germline. CDR3 in amino acids: CASQKGAVSYNEQFF. Here the CDR3 DNA reads TGTGCCAGCCAGAAAGGGGCAGTCTCCTACAATGAGCAGTTCTTC.

The rearrangement links TRBV7-9 to TRBJ2-5, with 13 bases fitting TRBD2. The J call may not be correct, given that the DNA end is closer to TRBJ2-7. Germline V gene data show CDR1 as SEHNR and CDR2 as FQNEAQ (reference sequence). CDR3 length equals 17 residues. The CDR3: CASSLGVTSGGAYEQYF. CDR3 coding DNA: TGTGCCAGCAGCTTAGGAGTTACTAGCGGGGGGGCCTACGAGCAGTACTTC.